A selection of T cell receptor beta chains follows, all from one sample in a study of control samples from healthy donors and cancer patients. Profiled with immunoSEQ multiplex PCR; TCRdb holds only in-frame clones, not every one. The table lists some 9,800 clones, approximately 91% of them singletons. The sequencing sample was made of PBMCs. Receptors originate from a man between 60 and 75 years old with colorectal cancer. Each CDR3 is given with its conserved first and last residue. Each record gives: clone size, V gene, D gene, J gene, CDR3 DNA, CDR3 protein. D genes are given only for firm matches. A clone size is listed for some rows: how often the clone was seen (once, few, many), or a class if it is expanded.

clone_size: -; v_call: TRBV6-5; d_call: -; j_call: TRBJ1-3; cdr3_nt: TGTGCCAGCAGTTACGATAACTCTGGAAACACCATATATTTT; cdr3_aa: CASSYDNSGNTIYF
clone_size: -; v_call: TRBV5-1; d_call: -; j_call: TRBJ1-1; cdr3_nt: TGCGCCAGCAGCGGTCAGGGTTGGAACACTGAAGCTTTCTTT; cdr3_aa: CASSGQGWNTEAFF
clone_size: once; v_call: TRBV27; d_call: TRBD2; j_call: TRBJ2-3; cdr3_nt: TGTGCCAGCAGTTTATCGGGAGTAGCGGGGGCGTTAACTCGGGGAGATACGCAGTATTTT; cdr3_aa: CASSLSGVAGALTRGDTQYF
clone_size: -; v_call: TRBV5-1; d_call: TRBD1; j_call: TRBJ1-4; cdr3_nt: TGCGCCAGCAGCTCCGGGACAGGTGCAACTAATGAAAAACTGTTTTTT; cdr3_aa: CASSSGTGATNEKLFF
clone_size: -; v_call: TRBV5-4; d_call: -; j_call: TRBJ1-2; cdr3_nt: TGTGCCAGCAGCTTGGCTTCAGGGTTTGGCTACACCTTC; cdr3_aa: CASSLASGFGYTF
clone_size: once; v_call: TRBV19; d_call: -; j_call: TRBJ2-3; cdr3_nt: TGTGCCAGTAGTATTGGGTCGCGGGTCACAGATACGCAGTATTTT; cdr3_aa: CASSIGSRVTDTQYF
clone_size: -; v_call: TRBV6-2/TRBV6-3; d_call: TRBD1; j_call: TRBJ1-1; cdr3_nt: TGTGCCAGCAGTTACGCGAGACAGGGGTCGGCTTTCTTT; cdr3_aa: CASSYARQGSAFF
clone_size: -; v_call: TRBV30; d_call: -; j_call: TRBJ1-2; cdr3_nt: TGTGCCTGGACAGGGTTCCCCATCGACTATGGCTACACCTTC; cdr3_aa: CAWTGFPIDYGYTF
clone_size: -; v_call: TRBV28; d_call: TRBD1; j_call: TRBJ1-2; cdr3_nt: TGTGCCAGCTCCTTAGGAGGGACAGGGGATAACTATGGCTACACCTTC; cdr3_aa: CASSLGGTGDNYGYTF
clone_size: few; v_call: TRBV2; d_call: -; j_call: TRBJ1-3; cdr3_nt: TGTGCCAGCAAGGCACAGGGCCCTGGAAACACCATATATTTT; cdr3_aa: CASKAQGPGNTIYF
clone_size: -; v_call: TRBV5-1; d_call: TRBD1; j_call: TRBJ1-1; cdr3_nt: TGCGCCAGCAGCTCGGAGGGGACAGGGTTCAGCACTGAAGCTTTCTTT; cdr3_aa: CASSSEGTGFSTEAFF
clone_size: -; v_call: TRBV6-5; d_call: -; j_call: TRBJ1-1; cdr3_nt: TGTGCCACCCGAACGCACACTGAAGCTTTCTTT; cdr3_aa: CATRTHTEAFF
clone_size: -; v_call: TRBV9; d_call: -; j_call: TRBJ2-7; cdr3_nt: TGTGCCAGCAGCTCGCAGGAGAGCTCCTACGAGCAGTACTTC; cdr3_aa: CASSSQESSYEQYF
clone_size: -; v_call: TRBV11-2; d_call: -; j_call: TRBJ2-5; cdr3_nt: TGTGCCAGCACAACCCCCCGTGGGGCAGGGTTAGGGAAAGAGACCCAGTACTTC; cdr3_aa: CASTTPRGAGLGKETQYF
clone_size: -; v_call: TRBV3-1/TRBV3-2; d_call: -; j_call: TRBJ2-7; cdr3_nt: TGTGCCAGCAGCCAACCCCTAAGGAGCTCCTACGAGCAGTACTTC; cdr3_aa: CASSQPLRSSYEQYF
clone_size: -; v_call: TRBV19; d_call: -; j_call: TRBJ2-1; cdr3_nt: TGTGCCAGTAGTCCACGTGGCTGGGGGTCCTACAATGAGCAGTTCTTC; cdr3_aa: CASSPRGWGSYNEQFF
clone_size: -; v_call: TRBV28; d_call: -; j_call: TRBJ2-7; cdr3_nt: TGTGCCAGCAGTTCCCCAGGTTTCCCGACCTACGAGCAGTACTTC; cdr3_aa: CASSSPGFPTYEQYF
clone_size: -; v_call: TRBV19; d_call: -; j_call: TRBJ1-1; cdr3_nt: TGTGCCAGTAGTCTAATTACAAAGGGGGACCGCTACACTGAAGCTTTCTTT; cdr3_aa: CASSLITKGDRYTEAFF
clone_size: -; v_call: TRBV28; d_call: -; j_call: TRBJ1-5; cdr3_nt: TGTGCCACCACCAGGGTATATAGCAATCAGCCCCAGCATTTT; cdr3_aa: CATTRVYSNQPQHF
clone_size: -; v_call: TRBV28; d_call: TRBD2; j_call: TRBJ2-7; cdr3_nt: TGTGCCAGCAGTTTCGGTAGCGGGGTGAGAGAGCAGTACTTC; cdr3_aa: CASSFGSGVREQYF
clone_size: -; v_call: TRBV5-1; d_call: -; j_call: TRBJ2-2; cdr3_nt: TGCGCCAGCAGGGAAAATGGGGGGGCCCGAACCGGGGAGCTGTTTTTT; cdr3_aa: CASRENGGARTGELFF
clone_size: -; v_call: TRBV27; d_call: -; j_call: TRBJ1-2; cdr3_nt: TGTGCCAGCAGTTTGTATGGGACATCGTTAGGCTACACCTTC; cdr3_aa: CASSLYGTSLGYTF
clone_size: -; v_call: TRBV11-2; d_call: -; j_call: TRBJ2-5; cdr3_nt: TGTGCCAGCAGCCCTAACTCAAGAAACGGGGGAGAGACCCAGTACTTC; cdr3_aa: CASSPNSRNGGETQYF